Listed below are T cell receptor beta chains from one sample, sequenced in a study of CD8+CD57+ T cells in acquired aplastic anemia. One entry per CDR3 protein results from TCRdb running MiXCR on the reads. The sample carries over 100,000 distinct CDR3 sequences, around 41% recorded once. Sequenced material: sorted CD4+, CD8+, or CD8+CD57+ T cells (not recorded which) from PBMCs. These receptors were taken from a human donor in good health, serving as a control. Both conserved end residues are part of each CDR3. D genes are given only for firm matches. For some rows the clone size is stated as once, few or many, or as a class when expanded; others skip it.

cdr3_nt	cdr3_aa	j_call	v_call	d_call	clone_size
TGTGCCATGCAACTAGCGGGGGGGCGAGAGCAGTACTTC	CAMQLAGGREQYF	TRBJ2-7	TRBV10-3	TRBD2	-
TGTGCCAGCAGTGTCATGGGACAGACGAATCAGCCCCAGCATTTT	CASSVMGQTNQPQHF	TRBJ1-5	TRBV2	TRBD1	few
TGTGCCAGCAGTCTATGGGACGGGGCAAGTGAAGCTTTCTTT	CASSLWDGASEAFF	TRBJ1-1	TRBV2	-	-
TGTGCCAGCAGTGAAGCCAGACAGGGCTATGGCTACACCTTC	CASSEARQGYGYTF	TRBJ1-2	TRBV25-1	TRBD1	-
TGTGCCAGTAGTATCGACAGGACAGGGAGCCCAGATACGCAGTATTTT	CASSIDRTGSPDTQYF	TRBJ2-3	TRBV19	TRBD1	many
TGTGCCATCAGTGAGAGAGGCAACTCCCTCAATTCACCCCTCCACTTT	CAISERGNSLNSPLHF	TRBJ1-6	TRBV10-3	-	-
TGTGCCAGCAGCCCCGGAGGGGCAGATACGCAGTATTTT	CASSPGGADTQYF	TRBJ2-3	TRBV4-2	-	many
TGTGCCAGCAGTTTTCCCGGACTAACCTCCTACGAGCAGTACTTC	CASSFPGLTSYEQYF	TRBJ2-7	TRBV28	-	many
TGTGCCTGGAGTGTACGTCCCGGGGGCCGTGCTAATGAAAAACTGTTTTTT	CAWSVRPGGRANEKLFF	TRBJ1-4	TRBV30	-	-
TGTGCCAGCAGCGGAAACTCTGGAAACACCATATATTTT	CASSGNSGNTIYF	TRBJ1-3	TRBV9	-	many
TGCAGTGCTAGAGAAGGTAGCGGGGGGCCCGTGGATACGCAGTATTTT	CSAREGSGGPVDTQYF	TRBJ2-3	TRBV20-1	TRBD2	-
TGTGCCAGCAGCTTGGGGGGCGGGAGTAGGGACAATGAGCAGTTCTTC	CASSLGGGSRDNEQFF	TRBJ2-1	TRBV5-4	TRBD2	many
TGTGCCAGTAGGGCAGACTCGAGCACAGATACGCAGTATTTT	CASRADSSTDTQYF	TRBJ2-3	TRBV19	-	-
TGTGCCAGTAGTATAGTTACCTCCAGCGGGGGGGCTTCAGATACGCAGTATTTT	CASSIVTSSGGASDTQYF	TRBJ2-3	TRBV19	TRBD2	many
TGTGCCAGCTCACCACAGATCAATCAGCCCCAGCATTTT	CASSPQINQPQHF	TRBJ1-5	TRBV18	-	-
TGCAGCGTTGACGGTGGCTACACCTTC	CSVDGGYTF	TRBJ1-2	TRBV29-1	-	-
TGTGCCAGCAGCTACGATGAGCAGTTCTTC	CASSYDEQFF	TRBJ2-1	TRBV12-1	-	few
TGTGCCAGCAGCTTAGTTCCAGCGGGGTCCGGAGAGACCCAGTACTTC	CASSLVPAGSGETQYF	TRBJ2-5	TRBV7-7	TRBD2	-
TGTGCCAGCAGCTTTGCCGGGACTAGCGGGGGCACGGAGACCCAGTACTTC	CASSFAGTSGGTETQYF	TRBJ2-5	TRBV11-1	TRBD2	-
TGTGCCAGCAGCCGCCCGCCGGTTGCCTACGAGCAGTACTTC	CASSRPPVAYEQYF	TRBJ2-7	TRBV12-3/TRBV12-4	-	many
TGCAGTGCTGGAAGCCCTTTGGATGAGCGGCTGAACACCGGGGAGCTGTTTTTT	CSAGSPLDERLNTGELFF	TRBJ2-2	TRBV20-1	-	few
TGTGCCACCAGTGATTTGAAGGAGACCCAGTACTTC	CATSDLKETQYF	TRBJ2-5	TRBV24-1	-	many
TGTGCCACCAGTGATAGGACAGGGGGGGACACAGATACGCAGTATTTT	CATSDRTGGDTDTQYF	TRBJ2-3	TRBV24-1	TRBD1	few
TGTGCCACCAGTGATAGCGGACTAGGGGGTGAAAACATTCAGTACTTC	CATSDSGLGGENIQYF	TRBJ2-4	TRBV24-1	-	many
TGCAGCGCCTCTACAGGGAAGAGTTACGAGCAGTACTTC	CSASTGKSYEQYF	TRBJ2-7	TRBV29-1	-	many
TGTGCCAGCTCACTCGTAATCTCGGACTCTGGAAACACCATATATTTT	CASSLVISDSGNTIYF	TRBJ1-3	TRBV18	-	few
TGTGCCAGCAGCTTAGTACCGGGGCCTAGCACAGATACGCAGTATTTT	CASSLVPGPSTDTQYF	TRBJ2-3	TRBV11-2	-	few
TGTGCCAGCAGCCCTGGGACAGGGGGCAACTATGGCTACACCTTC	CASSPGTGGNYGYTF	TRBJ1-2	TRBV7-3	TRBD1	-
TGTGCCAGCAGCTTGTCGGACCACCTCTATGGCTACACCTTC	CASSLSDHLYGYTF	TRBJ1-2	TRBV11-3	-	-
TGCAGTGCCACGGGAGCTAACTATGGCTACACCTTC	CSATGANYGYTF	TRBJ1-2	TRBV20-1	-	-
TGCGCCAGCAGCTTGGCCCCGGGCCCCGACTACGAGCAGTACTTC	CASSLAPGPDYEQYF	TRBJ2-7	TRBV5-1	-	many